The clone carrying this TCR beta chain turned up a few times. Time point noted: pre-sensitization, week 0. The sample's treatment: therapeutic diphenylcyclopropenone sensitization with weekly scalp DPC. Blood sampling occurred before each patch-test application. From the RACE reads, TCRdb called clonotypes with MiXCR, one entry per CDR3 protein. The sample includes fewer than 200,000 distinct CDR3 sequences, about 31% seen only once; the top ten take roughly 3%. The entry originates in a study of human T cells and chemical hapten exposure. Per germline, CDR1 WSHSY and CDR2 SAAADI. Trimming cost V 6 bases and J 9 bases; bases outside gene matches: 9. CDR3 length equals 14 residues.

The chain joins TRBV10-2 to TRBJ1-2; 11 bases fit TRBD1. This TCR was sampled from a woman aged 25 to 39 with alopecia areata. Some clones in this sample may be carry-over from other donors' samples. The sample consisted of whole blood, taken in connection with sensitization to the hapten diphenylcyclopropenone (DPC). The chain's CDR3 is CASREGQGDRSYTF. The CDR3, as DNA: TGCGCCAGCAGAGAGGGACAGGGGGATAGGAGCTACACCTTC.